This is a list of T cell receptor beta chains from one sample in a study of blood T cell repertoires in COVID-19. Using immunoSEQ multiplex PCR, the repertoire was profiled, and TCRdb retains in-frame clones only, with some absent. The sample has hundreds of thousands of clones; approximately 90% are singletons. The specimen was peripheral blood. The receptors shown here come from a young woman with acute or convalescent COVID-19. CDR3s include the opening cysteine and the closing phenylalanine or tryptophan. D genes are given only for firm matches. Only part of the rows carry a size: once, few, many, or a class if the clone is expanded.

NA,TRBJ1-1,TRBV3-1/TRBV3-2,NA,CASSQGRGAFF,TGTGCCAGCAGCCAAGGGCGCGGAGCTTTCTTT
NA,TRBJ1-3,TRBV15,TRBD1,CATSRQTGSGNTIYF,TGTGCCACCAGCAGGCAGACAGGGTCTGGAAACACCATATATTTT
NA,TRBJ1-2,TRBV2,NA,CASSVGGTGYTF,TGTGCCAGCAGTGTTGGGGGGACTGGCTACACCTTC
NA,TRBJ2-1,TRBV14,TRBD2,CASTPTSGGHNEQFF,TGTGCCAGCACCCCCACTAGCGGGGGACACAATGAGCAGTTCTTC
NA,TRBJ1-1,TRBV2,NA,CASSEEQTLEAFF,TGTGCCAGCAGTGAAGAACAAACCCTTGAAGCTTTCTTT
NA,TRBJ1-1,TRBV30,NA,CAWSYLRDSEAFF,TGTGCCTGGAGTTATTTAAGAGACAGCGAAGCTTTCTTT
NA,TRBJ1-1,TRBV2,NA,CASIRFQGGTGAEAFF,TGTGCCAGCATCAGGTTTCAGGGAGGAACGGGCGCTGAAGCTTTCTTT
NA,TRBJ1-3,TRBV13,TRBD1,CASNPWGQGISGNTIYF,TGTGCCAGCAACCCTTGGGGACAGGGGATTTCTGGAAACACCATATATTTT
NA,TRBJ2-2,TRBV6-5,TRBD1,CASSYRGGQGTGELFF,TGTGCCAGCAGTTATAGAGGGGGACAGGGAACCGGGGAGCTGTTTTTT
NA,TRBJ1-2,TRBV11-2,NA,CASSLRADYGYTF,TGTGCCAGCAGCTTACGAGCGGACTATGGCTACACCTTC
NA,TRBJ1-3,TRBV30,NA,CAWSVPRRGGNTIYF,TGTGCCTGGAGTGTTCCGCGCCGGGGAGGAAACACCATATATTTT
NA,TRBJ2-2,TRBV6-5,NA,CASRGFRDTGELFF,TGTGCCAGCAGAGGATTCAGGGACACCGGGGAGCTGTTTTTT
NA,TRBJ2-2,TRBV24-1,NA,CATSDPLDTNTGELFF,TGTGCCACCAGTGATCCGTTAGACACCAACACCGGGGAGCTGTTTTTT
once,TRBJ2-5,TRBV27,NA,CASSLGGAETQYF,TGTGCCAGCAGTTTAGGAGGGGCAGAGACCCAGTACTTC
once,TRBJ1-5,TRBV5-1,TRBD1,CASSTGTGGDQPQHF,TGCGCCAGCAGCACCGGGACAGGGGGCGACCAGCCCCAGCATTTT
NA,TRBJ1-2,TRBV27,NA,CASSLGGAAYGYTF,TGTGCCAGCAGTCTTGGGGGGGCTGCCTATGGCTACACCTTC
once,TRBJ1-6,TRBV6-2/TRBV6-3,TRBD1,CASSPGTGVSPLHF,TGTGCCAGCAGCCCCGGGACAGGGGTTTCACCCCTCCACTTT
NA,TRBJ1-2,TRBV7-9,TRBD1,CASRNSRTGQDYGYTF,TGTGCCAGCAGAAACAGCCGAACTGGACAGGACTATGGCTACACCTTC
NA,TRBJ2-3,TRBV9,TRBD2,CASSPQVGGLDTQYF,TGTGCCAGCAGCCCCCAGGTCGGGGGGTTGGATACGCAGTATTTT
NA,TRBJ1-5,TRBV9,NA,CASSAGHSNQPQHF,TGTGCCAGCAGCGCAGGGCATAGCAATCAGCCCCAGCATTTT
NA,TRBJ1-5,TRBV6-5,NA,CATQVYSNQPQHF,TGTGCCACTCAGGTTTATAGCAATCAGCCCCAGCATTTT
NA,TRBJ1-2,TRBV5-6,TRBD1,CASSYGDREGYTF,TGTGCCAGCAGCTATGGGGACAGGGAGGGCTACACCTTC
NA,TRBJ1-6,TRBV5-1,TRBD1,CASSFRDSNSPLHF,TGCGCCAGCAGCTTCCGGGACAGTAATTCACCCCTCCACTTT
NA,TRBJ2-7,TRBV3-1/TRBV3-2,NA,CASSSYYEQYF,TGTGCCAGCAGTTCCTACTACGAGCAGTACTTC
NA,TRBJ2-3,TRBV7-3,NA,CASSSHLALTDTQYF,TGTGCCAGCAGCTCCCACCTAGCGCTTACAGATACGCAGTATTTT
NA,TRBJ1-1,TRBV11-2,NA,CASSPSPAGTEAFF,TGTGCCAGCAGCCCCTCCCCCGCGGGGACTGAAGCTTTCTTT
once,TRBJ2-7,TRBV6-5,TRBD1,CASSPTIRGPYEQYF,TGTGCCAGCAGTCCTACAATCAGGGGGCCCTACGAGCAGTACTTC
NA,TRBJ1-1,TRBV11-3,NA,CASSPNPTAAEAFF,TGTGCCAGCAGCCCCAACCCGACAGCCGCTGAAGCTTTCTTT
NA,TRBJ1-1,TRBV27,TRBD1,CASSPPPGTGMDNTLNTEAFF,TGTGCCAGCAGTCCCCCTCCCGGGACAGGGATGGACAACACCTTGAACACTGAAGCTTTCTTT
once,TRBJ1-3,TRBV18,NA,CASSYQGTSGNTIYF,TGTGCCAGCTCTTATCAGGGAACCTCTGGAAACACCATATATTTT
once,TRBJ1-4,TRBV6-5,TRBD1,CASGTGTNEKLFF,TGTGCCAGCGGGACAGGGACTAATGAAAAACTGTTTTTT
NA,TRBJ2-4,TRBV6-2/TRBV6-3,NA,CASSYGLGAKNIQYF,TGTGCCAGCAGTTACGGACTGGGGGCCAAAAACATTCAGTACTTC
NA,TRBJ1-4,TRBV20-1,NA,CSASGRAGVEKLFF,TGCAGTGCTAGTGGCCGGGCAGGGGTAGAAAAACTGTTTTTT
NA,TRBJ1-3,TRBV5-8,NA,CASSLIETGNTIYF,TGTGCCAGCAGCTTGATAGAGACTGGAAACACCATATATTTT
NA,TRBJ1-2,TRBV12-3/TRBV12-4,NA,CASRTVNYGYTF,TGTGCCAGCAGAACGGTGAACTATGGCTACACCTTC
once,TRBJ2-3,TRBV5-4,NA,CASTRMGSTDTQYF,TGTGCCAGCACCCGAATGGGCAGCACAGATACGCAGTATTTT
NA,TRBJ1-4,TRBV6-5,NA,CASSSYPTATNEKLFF,TGTGCCAGCAGTTCCTATCCGACAGCAACTAATGAAAAACTGTTTTTT
NA,TRBJ1-1,TRBV18,TRBD1,CASSPEDRPNTEAFF,TGTGCCAGCTCACCAGAGGACAGGCCGAACACTGAAGCTTTCTTT
NA,TRBJ2-6,TRBV13,NA,CASSQAYFLGAGANVLTF,TGTGCCAGCAGCCAGGCTTACTTCCTCGGGGCTGGGGCCAACGTCCTGACTTTC
NA,TRBJ1-5,TRBV24-1,TRBD1,CATTTGTGRGQPQHF,TGTGCCACCACCACCGGGACAGGTCGGGGGCAGCCCCAGCATTTT
NA,TRBJ1-1,TRBV30,NA,CATIPRITEAFF,TGTGCCACTATCCCCCGAATCACTGAAGCTTTCTTT
NA,TRBJ1-1,TRBV7-2,NA,CASSPRLTGTNTEAFF,TGTGCCAGCAGCCCGCGACTTACAGGGACGAACACTGAAGCTTTCTTT
few,TRBJ1-2,TRBV29-1,TRBD1,CSVGQDPNYGYTF,TGCAGCGTCGGACAGGACCCGAACTATGGCTACACCTTC
NA,TRBJ1-5,TRBV24-1,NA,CATSDPYSNQPQHF,TGTGCCACCAGTGACCCCTATAGCAATCAGCCCCAGCATTTT
NA,TRBJ1-2,TRBV29-1,NA,CSAGTNYGYTF,TGCAGCGCCGGGACAAACTATGGCTACACCTTC
NA,TRBJ1-4,TRBV7-2,NA,CASSIYSVLSEEKLFF,TGTGCCAGCAGCATATACAGTGTGTTAAGTGAGGAAAAACTGTTTTTT
once,TRBJ2-1,TRBV6-2/TRBV6-3,TRBD2,CASSFGGGLAGYNEQFF,TGTGCCAGCAGTTTTGGGGGGGGACTAGCGGGATACAATGAGCAGTTCTTC
NA,TRBJ2-5,TRBV24-1,NA,CATSPKGENRQETQYF,TGTGCCACCAGTCCCAAGGGGGAAAACAGACAAGAGACCCAGTACTTC
NA,TRBJ1-6,TRBV28,NA,CASSPSPPGPYNSPLHF,TGTGCCAGCAGTCCCTCACCCCCGGGTCCTTATAATTCACCCCTCCACTTT
NA,TRBJ2-5,TRBV23-1,NA,CASTGPETQYF,TGCGCCAGCACAGGGCCGGAGACCCAGTACTTC
NA,TRBJ2-2,TRBV4-1,NA,CASSLYARPGGTGELFF,TGCGCCAGCAGCCTATACGCCCGCCCGGGTGGCACCGGGGAGCTGTTTTTT
NA,TRBJ1-2,TRBV9,NA,CASSVGGGGYTF,TGTGCCAGCAGCGTAGGCGGGGGAGGCTACACCTTC
NA,TRBJ1-1,TRBV18,NA,CASSLRPRDTEAFF,TGTGCCAGCTCCTTAAGACCGAGGGACACTGAAGCTTTCTTT